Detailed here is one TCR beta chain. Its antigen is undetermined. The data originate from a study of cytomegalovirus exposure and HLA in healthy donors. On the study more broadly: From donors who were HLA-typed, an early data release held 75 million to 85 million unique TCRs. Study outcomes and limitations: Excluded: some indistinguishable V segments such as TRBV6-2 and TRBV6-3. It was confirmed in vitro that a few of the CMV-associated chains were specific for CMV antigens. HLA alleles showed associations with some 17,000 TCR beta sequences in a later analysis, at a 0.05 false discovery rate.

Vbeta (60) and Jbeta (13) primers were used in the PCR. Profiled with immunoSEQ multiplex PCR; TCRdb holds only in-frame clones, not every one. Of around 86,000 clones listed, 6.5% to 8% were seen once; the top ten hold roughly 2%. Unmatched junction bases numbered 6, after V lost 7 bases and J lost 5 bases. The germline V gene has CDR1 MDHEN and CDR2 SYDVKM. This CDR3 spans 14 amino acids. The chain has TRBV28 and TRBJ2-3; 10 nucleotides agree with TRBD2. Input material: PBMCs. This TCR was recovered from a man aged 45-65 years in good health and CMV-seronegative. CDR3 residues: CASNFGTSVDTQYF. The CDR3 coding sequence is TGTGCCAGCAATTTCGGGACTAGCGTAGATACGCAGTATTTT. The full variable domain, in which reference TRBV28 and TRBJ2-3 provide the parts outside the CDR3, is DVKVTQSSRYLVKRTGEKVFLECVQDMDHENMFWYRQDPGLGLRLIYFSYDVKMKEKGDIPEGYSVSREKKERFSLILESASTNQTSMYLCASNFGTSVDTQYFGPGTRLTVL.